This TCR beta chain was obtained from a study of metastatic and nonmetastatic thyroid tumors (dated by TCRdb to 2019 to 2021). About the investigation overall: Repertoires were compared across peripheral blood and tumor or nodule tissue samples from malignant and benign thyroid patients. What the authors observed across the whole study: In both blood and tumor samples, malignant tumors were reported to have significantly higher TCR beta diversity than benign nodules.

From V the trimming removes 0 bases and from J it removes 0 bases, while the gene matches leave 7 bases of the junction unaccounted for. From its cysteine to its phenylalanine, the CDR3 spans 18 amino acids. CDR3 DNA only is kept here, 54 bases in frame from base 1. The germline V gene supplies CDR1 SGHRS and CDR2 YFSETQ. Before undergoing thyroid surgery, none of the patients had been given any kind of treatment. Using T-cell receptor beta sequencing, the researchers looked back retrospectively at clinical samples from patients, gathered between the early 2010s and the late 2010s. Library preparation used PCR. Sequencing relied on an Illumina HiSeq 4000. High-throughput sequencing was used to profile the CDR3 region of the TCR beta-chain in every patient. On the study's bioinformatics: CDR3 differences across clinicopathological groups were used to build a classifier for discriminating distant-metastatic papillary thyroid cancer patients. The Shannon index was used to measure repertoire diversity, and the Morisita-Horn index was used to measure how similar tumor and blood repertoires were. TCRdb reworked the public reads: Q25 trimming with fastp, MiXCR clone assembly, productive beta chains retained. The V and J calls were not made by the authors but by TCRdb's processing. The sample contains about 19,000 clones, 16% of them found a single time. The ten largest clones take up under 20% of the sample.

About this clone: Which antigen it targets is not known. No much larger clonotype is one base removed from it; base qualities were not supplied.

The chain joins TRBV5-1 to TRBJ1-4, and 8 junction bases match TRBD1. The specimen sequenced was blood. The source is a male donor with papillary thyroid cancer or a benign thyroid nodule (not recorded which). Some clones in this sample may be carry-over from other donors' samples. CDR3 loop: CASSLARAGGATNEKLFF. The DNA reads TGCGCCAGCAGCTTGGCCCGGGCAGGGGGCGCAACTAATGAAAAACTGTTTTTT.